The 23 T cell receptor beta chains in this list originate from one sample, sequenced in a study of blood T cell repertoires in COVID-19 (dated by TCRdb to the early 2020s). Libraries were built with the immunoSEQ multiplex PCR assay. Held by TCRdb, this immuneACCESS table contains in-frame sequences only and omits some clones. Under half of the omission traces to an unresolved V gene where checked; the cause of the rest is unknown. This sample has just over 300,000 clones in its table, and just under 90% of those were observed once. The top ten hold roughly 1.9% of the sample. Source material: peripheral blood. The origin of the receptors is a woman in her thirties with COVID-19, enrolled during active disease.

V gene TRBV5-1 combines with J gene TRBJ1-4, with TRBD1 identical over 9 bases. Trimming took 4 bases from V and 2 from J; bases not matched to a gene: 6. The CDR3 has 16 residues. Per the germline V gene, CDR1 is SGHRS and CDR2 is YFSETQ. The CDR3 loop reads CASSGTGRGTNEKLFF. The DNA of the CDR3 is TGCGCCAGCAGCGGGACAGGGAGGGGGACTAATGAAAAACTGTTTTTT.

The genes are TRBV28 and TRBJ1-1; D gene unclear. V was clipped by 7 bases and J by 6 bases, with 15 bases between them. Germline CDR1 reads MDHEN; CDR2 reads SYDVKM. This CDR3 contains 13 residues. The CDR3 reads CASTLEMAAEAFF. The CDR3 nucleotides are TGTGCCAGCACCCTAGAGATGGCGGCTGAAGCTTTCTTT. Supplemented by reference TRBV28 and TRBJ1-1, the full variable domain reads DVKVTQSSRYLVKRTGEKVFLECVQDMDHENMFWYRQDPGLGLRLIYFSYDVKMKEKGDIPEGYSVSREKKERFSLILESASTNQTSMYLCASTLEMAAEAFFGQGTRLTVV.

The J gene is TRBJ2-3, the V gene TRBV15, with TRBD1 identical over 10 bases. Germline V CDR1 and CDR2: LNHNV, YYDKDF (reference sequence). Losses at the gene ends were 0 bases for V and 4 bases for J; bases not matched to a gene: 1. This CDR3 region has 15 residues. The CDR3 region has the DNA TGTGCCACCAGCAGAGAGACAGGGGGCGCAGATACGCAGTATTTT. The encoded protein is CATSRETGGADTQYF.

This chain uses TRBV5-1 with TRBJ1-1, with TRBD1 matching over 7 bases. The CDR3 contains 15 residues. Germline-derived CDR1 and CDR2 are SGHRS and YFSETQ. Trimming removed 4 bases from V and 3 bases from J; junction bases left unmatched: 9. In DNA form, the CDR3 reads TGCGCCAGCAGCACCGGACAGGCCGGGGACACTGAAGCTTTCTTT. It specifies CASSTGQAGDTEAFF.

This chain connects TRBV5-4 to TRBJ2-1; 7 bases agree with TRBD1. Trimming removed 4 bases from V and 4 bases from J; junction bases left unmatched: 14. CDR1 is SGHNT and CDR2 is YYREEE in the germline V gene (reference sequence). The CDR3 runs 17 residues. The CDR3 region has the DNA TGTGCCAGCAGCCCCGGGACAGCCCAACTCCGATACAATGAGCAGTTCTTC. It encodes CASSPGTAQLRYNEQFF.

Here the CDR3 reads CASRLTGITGELFF. The CDR3, as DNA: TGTGCCAGCAGGCTGACAGGCATCACCGGGGAGCTGTTTTTT. This chain uses TRBV28 with TRBJ2-2; D may be TRBD1 (6 bases). V was pared by 6 bases and J by 4 bases, with 12 bases between. The CDR3 totals 14 residues. Germline lookup yields CDR1 MDHEN and CDR2 SYDVKM.

The J gene is TRBJ1-1, the V gene TRBV7-8, with a tentative D call TRBD1 (6 bases). Trimming took 3 bases from V and 0 from J, leaving 17 bases between them. CDR3 length: 17 amino acids. From germline, CDR1 is SGHVS and CDR2 FQNEAQ. The CDR3 region is CASSLTGPMGMNTEAFF. CDR3 nucleotides: TGTGCCAGCAGCTTGACAGGCCCGATGGGCATGAACACTGAAGCTTTCTTT.

The genes are TRBV3-1 (or the pseudogene TRBV3-2) and TRBJ1-1; possibly TRBD1 for D (5 bases). The V gene's germline CDR1 is LGHDT and CDR2 YNNKEL (reference sequence). There are 14 residues in the CDR3. V was shortened by 2 bases and J by 4 bases, with 11 bases between the two germline ends. The CDR3 DNA reads as TGTGCCAGCAGCCAAACCGGGGGAGTCACTGAAGCTTTCTTT. This codes for CASSQTGGVTEAFF.

This clone appeared a single time. This chain uses TRBV9 with TRBJ1-6, with D possibly being TRBD1 (5 bases). Germline CDR1 and CDR2: SGDLS and YYNGEE. Trimming took off 2 bases at V and 6 bases at J, with 12 bases between the two ends. CDR3 size: 15 residues. In nucleotides, the CDR3 is TGTGCCAGCAGCGTCGGGACTGCTCCTAATTCACCCCTCCACTTT. Amino acid sequence: CASSVGTAPNSPLHF.

The rearrangement joins TRBV7-2 to TRBJ2-5, with D perhaps TRBD1 (6 bases). Germline assignment: CDR1 SGHTA and CDR2 FQGNSA. This CDR3 has 14 amino acids. V was trimmed by 2 bases and J by 5 bases, leaving 12 bases between them. The CDR3 reads CASSLYQGMETQYF. The CDR3 DNA reads as TGTGCCAGCAGCTTATATCAGGGGATGGAGACCCAGTACTTC.

The chain has TRBV4-1 and TRBJ2-5, with 8 bases matching TRBD1. Losses at the gene ends were 1 base for V and 4 bases for J; bases not matched to a gene: 5. This CDR3 spans 15 amino acids. Germline V gene data show CDR1 as MGHRA and CDR2 as YSYEKL. Written as DNA, the CDR3 is TGCGCCAGCAGCCAAGCTACAGGGGGTATAGAGACCCAGTACTTC. Translating gives CASSQATGGIETQYF.

This clone was seen just once. This chain links TRBV5-1 with TRBJ1-5; D is unresolved. The CDR3 covers 15 residues. The V gene lost 5 bases and the J gene lost 5 bases, with 17 bases spanning the gap. CDR1 and CDR2 from the germline V gene are SGHRS and YFSETQ. The DNA for the CDR3 is TGCGCCAGCAGTAAGGAGGTTCTTGGACATCAGCCCCAGCATTTT. Amino acid sequence: CASSKEVLGHQPQHF.

The V and J genes are TRBV2 and TRBJ1-6; 8 nucleotides agree with TRBD1. Germline trimming cut 2 bases from V and 7 bases from J; bases unmatched to any gene: 4. Germline V gene sequence: CDR1 SNHLY, CDR2 FYNNEI. The CDR3 sequence is 15 residues long. CDR3: CASSETGQVNSPLHF. CDR3 DNA: TGTGCCAGCAGTGAAACGGGACAGGTCAATTCACCCCTCCACTTT. Full variable domain (rest looked up from reference TRBV2 and TRBJ1-6): EPEVTQTPSHQVTQMGQEVILRCVPISNHLYFYWYRQILGQKVEFLVSFYNNEISEKSEIFDDQFSVERPDGSNFTLKIRSTKLEDSAMYFCASSETGQVNSPLHFGNGTRLTVT.

This clone was detected once. The genes are TRBV5-6 and TRBJ2-7; no firm D call. Per the germline V gene, CDR1 is SGHDT and CDR2 is YYEEEE. V lost 0 bases, J lost 6 bases, and 7 bases lay in between. The CDR3 covers 12 residues. Written as DNA, the CDR3 is TGTGCCAGCAGCTTGGGCGGTCCCGAGCAGTACTTC. The encoded protein is CASSLGGPEQYF. The entire variable domain, with the rest obtained from reference TRBV5-6 and TRBJ2-7, is as follows: DAGVTQSPTHLIKTRGQQVTLRCSPKSGHDTVSWYQQALGQGPQFIFQYYEEEERQRGNFPDRFSGHQFPNYSSELNVNALLLGDSALYLCASSLGGPEQYFGPGTRLTVT.

CDR3 bases: TGTGCCAGCAGTTACTCTGAGGCAGACGAGCAGTACTTC. Amino acid sequence: CASSYSEADEQYF. The genes are TRBV6-5 and TRBJ2-7; the D is unclear. Trimming took off 0 bases at V and 5 bases at J, with 8 bases between the two ends. Germline lookup yields CDR1 MNHEY and CDR2 SVGAGI. The CDR3 is made up of 13 amino acids.

The CDR3 is CASSLRGSYNEQFF. The CDR3 nucleotides are TGTGCCAGCAGCTTAAGGGGTTCCTACAATGAGCAGTTCTTC. The J gene is TRBJ2-1, the V gene TRBV11-3; tentatively, D is TRBD1 (5 bases). From germline, CDR1 is SGHNT and CDR2 YENEEA. CDR3 size: 14 residues. V was clipped by 2 bases and J by 1 base, with 6 bases between them.

This chain joins TRBV2 and TRBJ1-4; no firm D call. The germline gives CDR1 SNHLY, CDR2 FYNNEI. With 1 base removed from V and 8 bases from J, the gap between germline ends came to 14 bases. This CDR3 has 15 amino acids. Written as DNA, the CDR3 is TGTGCCAGCAGTGAAGAGGCGGGATTTCGGGAAAAACTGTTTTTT. Protein sequence: CASSEEAGFREKLFF.

The rearrangement links TRBV10-1 to TRBJ1-4; 10 bases map to TRBD1. Germline trimming cut 5 bases from V and 1 base from J; bases unmatched to any gene: 13. This CDR3 spans 19 amino acids. Germline V gene sequence: CDR1 WNHNN, CDR2 SYGVQD (reference sequence). CDR3 DNA: TGCGCCAGCAGTAACCTCCCCGGGACAGGGGAAGAAACTAATGAAAAACTGTTTTTT. This encodes CASSNLPGTGEETNEKLFF.

J is TRBJ1-2 and V is TRBV30; 11 positions agree with TRBD1. V was clipped by 4 bases and J by 3 bases; unmatched bases: 4. This CDR3 has 14 residues. Germline V gene sequence: CDR1 GTSNPN, CDR2 SVGIG (reference sequence). The CDR3: CAWTPDRGHYGYTF. CDR3 DNA sequence: TGTGCCTGGACCCCGGACAGGGGGCACTATGGCTACACCTTC.

The V call is TRBV27, the J call TRBJ1-2; D call uncertain. This CDR3 comprises 13 residues. The ends were cut back, 2 bases at V and 4 bases at J, with 8 bases in the middle. Germline assignment: CDR1 MNHEY and CDR2 SMNVEV (reference sequence). The CDR3 DNA reads TGTGCCAGCAGTTTAAACCCTATCTATGGCTACACCTTC. Translation: CASSLNPIYGYTF.

V gene TRBV28 combines with J gene TRBJ2-3; 8 nucleotides match TRBD1. Germline V gene lookup returns CDR1 MDHEN and CDR2 SYDVKM. The CDR3 extends over 15 amino acids. After removal of 5 bases from V and 5 bases from J, the junction contained 9 bases not matched to a gene. The CDR3 region is CASSIDRGGEDTQYF. The CDR3 nucleotides are TGTGCCAGCAGTATCGACAGGGGAGGAGAAGATACGCAGTATTTT.

The chain recombines TRBV6-6 with TRBJ1-6, with D unclear. CDR1 and CDR2 (germline): MNHNY, SVGAGI (reference sequence). This CDR3 comprises 15 residues. V was shortened by 3 bases and J by 2 bases, with 8 bases between the two germline ends. The CDR3 here is CASSYESPYNSPLHF. Here the CDR3 DNA reads TGTGCCAGCAGTTATGAGTCTCCCTATAATTCACCCCTCCACTTT.

The chain couples TRBV5-1 to TRBJ2-7; D unresolved. CDR1 is SGHRS and CDR2 is YFSETQ in the germline V gene. The CDR3 has 13 amino acids. V was trimmed by 4 bases and J by 3 bases, leaving 11 bases between them. The CDR3 is CASSLRDIYEQYV. CDR3 DNA: TGCGCCAGCAGCCTGAGAGACATCTACGAGCAGTACGTC.